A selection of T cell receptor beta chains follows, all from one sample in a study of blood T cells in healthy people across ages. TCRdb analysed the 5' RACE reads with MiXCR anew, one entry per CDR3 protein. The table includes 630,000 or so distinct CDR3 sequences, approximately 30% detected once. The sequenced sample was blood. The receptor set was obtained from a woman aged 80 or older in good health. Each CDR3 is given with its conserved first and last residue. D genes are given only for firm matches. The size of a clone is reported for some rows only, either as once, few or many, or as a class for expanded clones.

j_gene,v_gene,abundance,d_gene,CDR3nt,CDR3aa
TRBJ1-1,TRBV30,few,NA,TGTGCCCGGGGGGGAGGGAGCACTGAAGCTTTCTTT,CARGGGSTEAFF
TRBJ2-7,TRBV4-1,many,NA,TGCGCCAGCAGCCAAGAGTCCGGGCCCTACGAGCAGTACTTC,CASSQESGPYEQYF
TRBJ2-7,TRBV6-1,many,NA,TGTGCCAGCAGCCATGGGGGGACTCCGAGCTCCTACGAGCAGTACTTC,CASSHGGTPSSYEQYF
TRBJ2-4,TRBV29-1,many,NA,TGCAGCGTTGTCCCCAGCTCGAACATTCAGTACTTC,CSVVPSSNIQYF
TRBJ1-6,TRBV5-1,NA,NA,TGCGCCAGCAGCCTGGACAAGGCAAGTAGTAATTCACCCCTCCACTTT,CASSLDKASSNSPLHF
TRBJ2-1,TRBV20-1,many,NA,TGCAGTGCGCGGAGGGGGTACAATGAGCAGTTCTTC,CSARRGYNEQFF
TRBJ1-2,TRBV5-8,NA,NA,TGTGCCAGCAGCCCTAACGGCCGGATTGTAATTCTTGGCTACACCTTC,CASSPNGRIVILGYTF
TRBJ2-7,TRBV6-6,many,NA,TGTGCCAGCAGTTCCCCCCGGGGTACCACCTACGAGCAGTACTTC,CASSSPRGTTYEQYF
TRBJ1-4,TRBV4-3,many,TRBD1,TGCGCCAGCAGCCTCTACAGAGACGGGACAGGGACCGAAAAACTGTTTTTT,CASSLYRDGTGTEKLFF
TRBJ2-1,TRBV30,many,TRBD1,TGTGCCTGGGAACGGGCCAGGGGGAATGAGCAGTTCTTC,CAWERARGNEQFF
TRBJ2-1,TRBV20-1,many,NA,TGCAGTGCCACCGGAAGTGAGCAGTTCTTC,CSATGSEQFF
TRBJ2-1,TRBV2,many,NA,TGTGCCACTTCTGTGGCAGGCACCAATGAGCAGTTCTTC,CATSVAGTNEQFF
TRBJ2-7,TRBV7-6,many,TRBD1,TGTGCCAGCAGTCGTGACAGGGGGAGGTACGAGCAGTACTTC,CASSRDRGRYEQYF
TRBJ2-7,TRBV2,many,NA,TGTGCCAGCAGGGGGTCTGAATACGAGCAGTACTTC,CASRGSEYEQYF
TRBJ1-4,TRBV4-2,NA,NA,TGTGCCAGCAGCCACCGCGTGGGGTCAAGTTGGGAAAAACTGTTTTTT,CASSHRVGSSWEKLFF
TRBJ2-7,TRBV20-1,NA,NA,TGCAGCGCTGGGCAACCCAGGGGCGAGCAGTACTTC,CSAGQPRGEQYF
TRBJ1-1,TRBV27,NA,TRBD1,TGTGCCAGCAGTTTTTTAGGGACAGCTGAAGCTTTCTTT,CASSFLGTAEAFF
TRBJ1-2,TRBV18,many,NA,TGTGCCAGCTCCCCCCTGGAGGGAGGCTATGGCTACACCTTC,CASSPLEGGYGYTF
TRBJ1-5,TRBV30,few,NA,TGTGCCTGGCGACCTTCTGGGGGAGGCGGCAATCAGCCCCAGCATTTT,CAWRPSGGGGNQPQHF
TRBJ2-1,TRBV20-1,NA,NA,TGCAGTGCTAGAACAGTCTACAATGAGCAGTTCTTC,CSARTVYNEQFF
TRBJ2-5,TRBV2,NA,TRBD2,TGTGCCGGGGCTAGCGGGAATTTTGAGACCCAGTACTTC,CAGASGNFETQYF
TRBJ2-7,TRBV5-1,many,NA,TGCGCCAGCAGCTTGGGGCAGTCCTCCGCCGAGCAGTACTTC,CASSLGQSSAEQYF
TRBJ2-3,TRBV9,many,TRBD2,TGTGCCAGCAGCGTACGGACTAGCGGGGATGATACGCAGTATTTT,CASSVRTSGDDTQYF
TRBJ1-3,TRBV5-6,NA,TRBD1,TGTGCCAGCAACCCCAGGGGGCCTAGAAACACCATATATTTT,CASNPRGPRNTIYF
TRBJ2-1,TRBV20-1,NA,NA,TGCAGTGCTAGAGAGTTCGGGAATGAGCAGTTCTTC,CSAREFGNEQFF
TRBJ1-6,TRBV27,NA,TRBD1,TGTGCCAGCAGTTTTTCAACAGGGACAGGGCACCGGACACCCCCCCACTTT,CASSFSTGTGHRTPPHF
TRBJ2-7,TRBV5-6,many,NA,TGTGCCAGCAGCCCGGACCTACGGGACGAGCAGTACTTC,CASSPDLRDEQYF
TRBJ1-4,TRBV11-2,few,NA,TGTGCCAGCAGCTTAGCATTGGAGGGGGGAAAACTGTTTTTT,CASSLALEGGKLFF
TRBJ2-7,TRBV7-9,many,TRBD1,TGTGCCAGCAGCTTAGTTCTGGGACAGGGAGTACTCGAGCAGTACTTC,CASSLVLGQGVLEQYF
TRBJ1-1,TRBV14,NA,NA,TGTGCCAGCAGCCGACACGGGGCTTTGAACACTGAAGCTTTCTTT,CASSRHGALNTEAFF
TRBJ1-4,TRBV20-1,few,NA,TGCAGTGCTAGGCAGGGGAACCTTGAAAAACTGTTTTTT,CSARQGNLEKLFF
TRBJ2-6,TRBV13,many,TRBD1,TGTGCCAGCAGCAGCCGGGACAGGGGGCTTATAACCTCTGGGGCCAACGTCCTGACTTTC,CASSSRDRGLITSGANVLTF
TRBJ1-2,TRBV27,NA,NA,TGTGCCAGCAGTTTATTGGGTGGGGTGGATGGCTACACCTTC,CASSLLGGVDGYTF
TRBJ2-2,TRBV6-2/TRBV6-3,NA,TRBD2,TGTGCCAGCAGGGGTAGCGGGGGCCTTCGGACCGGGGAGCTGTTTTTT,CASRGSGGLRTGELFF
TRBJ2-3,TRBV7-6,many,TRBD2,TGTGCCAGCAGCCAGGGCAGCGGGGGTAGCACAGATACGCAGTATTTT,CASSQGSGGSTDTQYF
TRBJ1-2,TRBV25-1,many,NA,TGTGCCAGCAGTGATTGGGCCCAGGATGGCTACACCTTC,CASSDWAQDGYTF
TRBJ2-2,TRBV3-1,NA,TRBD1,TGTGCCAGCAGCCAAGGAGGGGGCATCAACACCGGGGAGCTGTTTTTT,CASSQGGGINTGELFF
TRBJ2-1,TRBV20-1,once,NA,TGCAGTACCCCGGACAGCACTTACTACAATGAGCAGTTCTTC,CSTPDSTYYNEQFF
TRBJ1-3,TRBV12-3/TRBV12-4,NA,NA,TGTGCCAGCAGTACCACGCGGCGGCACTCTGGAAACACCATATATTTT,CASSTTRRHSGNTIYF
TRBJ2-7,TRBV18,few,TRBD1,TGTGCCAGCTCAAGTGCGACAGGGGTCTACAATGAGCAGTACTTC,CASSSATGVYNEQYF
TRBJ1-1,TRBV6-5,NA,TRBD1,TGTGCCAGCAACAGGGGGGGGACTGAAGCTTTCTTT,CASNRGGTEAFF
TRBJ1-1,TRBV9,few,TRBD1,TGTGCCAGCAGCGTTAGTGGGACAGGGGCTGGTGGAGCTTTCTTT,CASSVSGTGAGGAFF
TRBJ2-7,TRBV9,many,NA,TGTGCCAGCAGCGTAGTCGGGGGGCTCAAGGAGCAGTACTTC,CASSVVGGLKEQYF
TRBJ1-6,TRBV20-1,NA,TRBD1,TGCAGTGCTAGAGATAAATGGACAGGGAATTCACCCCTCCACTTT,CSARDKWTGNSPLHF
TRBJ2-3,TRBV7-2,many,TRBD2,TGTGCCAGCAGCCCTTACCTTGCGACTAGCGGGGGGGTGGATACGCAGTATTTT,CASSPYLATSGGVDTQYF
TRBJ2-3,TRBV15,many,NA,TGTGCCACCAGCGGAAGCAGGGTGGTCGTCGATACGCAGTATTTT,CATSGSRVVVDTQYF
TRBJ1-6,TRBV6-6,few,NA,TGTGCCAGCAGTTACCGGGGGCAGGATAATTCACCCCCCCACTTT,CASSYRGQDNSPPHF
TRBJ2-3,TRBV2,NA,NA,TGTGCCAGCAGTCGACGACAGACAGATACGCAGTATTTT,CASSRRQTDTQYF
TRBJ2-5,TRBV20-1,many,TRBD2,TGCAGTGCCATTGGACTAGCCAAAGAGACCCAGTACTTC,CSAIGLAKETQYF
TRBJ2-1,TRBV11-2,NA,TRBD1,TGTGCCAGCAGCCTATCGAGGACAGGGGCCTACAATGAGCAGTTCTTC,CASSLSRTGAYNEQFF
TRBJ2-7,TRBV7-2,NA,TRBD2,TGTGCCAGCAGCACCGGGAGGCCGGGCGAGCAGTACTTC,CASSTGRPGEQYF
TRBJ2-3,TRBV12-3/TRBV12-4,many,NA,TGTGCCAGCAGTATAAGACAGTCAGATACGCAGTATTTT,CASSIRQSDTQYF
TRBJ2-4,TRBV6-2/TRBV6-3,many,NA,TGTGCCAGCAGACAAACAGGAGCCAAAAACATTCAGTACTTC,CASRQTGAKNIQYF
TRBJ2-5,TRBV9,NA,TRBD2,TGTGCCAGCAGCCCGAAGCGGGGGGGTGCCCGTCAGTACGTTAATGAGCAGTACTTC,CASSPKRGGARQYVNEQYF
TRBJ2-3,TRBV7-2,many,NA,TGTGCCAGCAGCCGGGATAGCTACCGGGGCACAGATACGCAGTATTTT,CASSRDSYRGTDTQYF
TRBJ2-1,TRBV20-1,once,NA,TGCAGTGCTAGAGTCAACGGGGGCGAAGAGCAGTTCTTC,CSARVNGGEEQFF
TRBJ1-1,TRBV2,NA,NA,TGTGCCAGCAAGGAAGGAATGAACACTGGAGCTTTCTTT,CASKEGMNTGAFF
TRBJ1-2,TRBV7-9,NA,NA,TGTGCCAGCAGCTTAACGGCAGGCGCCTATGGCTACACCTTC,CASSLTAGAYGYTF
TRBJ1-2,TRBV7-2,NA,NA,TGTGCCAGCAGCGCGGGCCCTTATGGCTACACCTTC,CASSAGPYGYTF
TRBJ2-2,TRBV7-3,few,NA,TGTGCCAGCAGCCTTATCGGGGGGGAGCTGTTTTTT,CASSLIGGELFF